The clone carrying this TCR beta chain was found many times. Constant-region reverse primers amplified full-length variable regions, followed by semi-nested Nested Universal Primer A PCR. A single record per CDR3 protein comes from TCRdb applying MiXCR to the 5' RACE reads. The sample gives about 61,000 distinct CDR3 sequences, almost 30% of which show up once; 2.3% is in the top ten. The V end lost 0 bases, the J end lost 7 bases, and 16 bases lay between the germline ends. CDR1 is SGDLS and CDR2 is YYNGEE in the germline V gene. CDR3 length: 16 amino acids. Naive CD4+ T cells were purified with Tregs depleted by CD25.

The chain has TRBV9 and TRBJ2-2, with D perhaps matching TRBD2 (6 bases). The sample was tumor-infiltrating naive CD4+ T cells sorted from the breast tumor. Sample subset: naive CD4+ T cells, CD4+CD45RA+CD25-. The clonotype comes from a female donor with breast cancer. In DNA form, the CDR3 reads TGTGCCAGCAGCGTAGGGGACGGGAGTTTGAACGGGGAGCTGTTTTTT. Amino acid sequence: CASSVGDGSLNGELFF.